The source of this TCR beta chain is a study of control samples from healthy donors and cancer patients. CDR1 is SGHTA and CDR2 is FQGNSA in the germline V gene. The CDR3 is 14 amino acids. Unmatched junction bases numbered 5, after V lost 5 bases and J lost 4 bases. The data were produced by immunoSEQ multiplex PCR, yet TCRdb's version contains in-frame clones alone and is incomplete. The sample consists of about 67,000 clones, more than 70% of them appearing once. Sequencing was performed on PBMCs. The sequence was obtained from a woman aged 45-60 years with head and neck cancer. The chain joins TRBV7-2 to TRBJ1-2, with 9 bases identical to TRBD1. CDR3 coding DNA: TGTGCCAGCAGCCGGGACAGGGCGGGCTATGGCTACACCTTC. This sequence encodes CASSRDRAGYGYTF.